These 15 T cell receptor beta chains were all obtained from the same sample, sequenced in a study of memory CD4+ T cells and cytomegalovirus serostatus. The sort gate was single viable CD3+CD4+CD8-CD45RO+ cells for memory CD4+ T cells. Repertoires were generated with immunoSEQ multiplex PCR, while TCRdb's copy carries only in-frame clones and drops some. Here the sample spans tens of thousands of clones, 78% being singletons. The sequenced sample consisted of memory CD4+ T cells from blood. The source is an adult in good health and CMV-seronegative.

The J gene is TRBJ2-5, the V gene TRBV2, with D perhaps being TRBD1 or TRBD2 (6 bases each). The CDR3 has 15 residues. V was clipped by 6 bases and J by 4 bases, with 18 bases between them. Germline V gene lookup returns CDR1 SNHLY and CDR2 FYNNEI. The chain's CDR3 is CASRPLGGHGETQYF. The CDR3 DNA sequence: TGTGCCAGCAGACCTTTGGGGGGACATGGAGAGACCCAGTACTTC. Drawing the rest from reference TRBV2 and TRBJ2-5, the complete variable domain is EPEVTQTPSHQVTQMGQEVILRCVPISNHLYFYWYRQILGQKVEFLVSFYNNEISEKSEIFDDQFSVERPDGSNFTLKIRSTKLEDSAMYFCASRPLGGHGETQYFGPGTRLLVL.

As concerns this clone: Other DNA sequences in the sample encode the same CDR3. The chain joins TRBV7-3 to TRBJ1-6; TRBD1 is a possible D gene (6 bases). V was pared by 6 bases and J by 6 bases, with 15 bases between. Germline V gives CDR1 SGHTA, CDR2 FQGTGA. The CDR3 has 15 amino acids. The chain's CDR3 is CASSLTGRSNSPLHF. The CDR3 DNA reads TGTGCCAGCAGTCTAACAGGGAGGTCTAATTCACCCCTCCACTTT.

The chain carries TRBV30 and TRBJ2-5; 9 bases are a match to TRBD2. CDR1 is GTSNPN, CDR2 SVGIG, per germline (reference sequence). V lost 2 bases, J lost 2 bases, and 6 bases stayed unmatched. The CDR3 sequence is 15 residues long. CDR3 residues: CAWSLATSGQETQYF. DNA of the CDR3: TGTGCCTGGAGTCTGGCAACTAGCGGGCAAGAGACCCAGTACTTC. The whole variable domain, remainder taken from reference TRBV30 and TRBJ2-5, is SQTIHQWPATLVQPVGSPLSLECTVEGTSNPNLYWYRQAAGRGLQLLFYSVGIGQISSEVPQNLSASRPQDRQFILSSKKLLLSDSGFYLCAWSLATSGQETQYFGPGTRLLVL.

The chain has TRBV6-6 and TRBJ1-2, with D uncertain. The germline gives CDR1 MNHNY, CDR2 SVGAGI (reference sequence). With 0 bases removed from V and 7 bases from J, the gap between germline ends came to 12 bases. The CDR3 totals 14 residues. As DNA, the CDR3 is TGTGCCAGCAGTTACTCTGGGGATGTGGTTGGCTACACCTTC. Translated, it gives CASSYSGDVVGYTF.

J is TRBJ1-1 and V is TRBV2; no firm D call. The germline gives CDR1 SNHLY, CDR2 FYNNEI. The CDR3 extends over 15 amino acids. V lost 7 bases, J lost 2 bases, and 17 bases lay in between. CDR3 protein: CASTQEGPNNTEAFF. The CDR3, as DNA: TGTGCCAGCACCCAGGAGGGCCCTAATAACACTGAAGCTTTCTTT.

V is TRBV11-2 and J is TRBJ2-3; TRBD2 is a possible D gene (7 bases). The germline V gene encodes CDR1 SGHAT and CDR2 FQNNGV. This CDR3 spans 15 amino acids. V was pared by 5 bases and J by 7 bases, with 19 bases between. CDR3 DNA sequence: TGTGCCAGCAGCGGACTCCGGGGGGCCCGAAATACGCAGTATTTT. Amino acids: CASSGLRGARNTQYF. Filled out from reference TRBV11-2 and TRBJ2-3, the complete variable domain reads EAGVAQSPRYKIIEKRQSVAFWCNPISGHATLYWYQQILGQGPKLLIQFQNNGVVDDSQLPKDRFSAERLKGVDSTLKIQPAKLEDSAVYLCASSGLRGARNTQYFGPGTRLTVL.

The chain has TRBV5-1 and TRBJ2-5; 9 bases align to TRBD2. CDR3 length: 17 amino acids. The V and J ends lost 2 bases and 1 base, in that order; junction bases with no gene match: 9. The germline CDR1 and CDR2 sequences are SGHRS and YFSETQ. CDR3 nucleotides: TGCGCCAGCAGCTTAACTCCGGGACTAGCTAGCCAAGAGACCCAGTACTTC. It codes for CASSLTPGLASQETQYF.

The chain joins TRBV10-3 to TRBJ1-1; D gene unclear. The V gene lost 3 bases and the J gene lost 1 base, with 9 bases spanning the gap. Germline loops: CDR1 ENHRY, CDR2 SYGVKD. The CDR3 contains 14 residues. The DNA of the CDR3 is TGTGCCATCAGTGAATGGTCGGGGAACACTGAAGCTTTCTTT. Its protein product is CAISEWSGNTEAFF.

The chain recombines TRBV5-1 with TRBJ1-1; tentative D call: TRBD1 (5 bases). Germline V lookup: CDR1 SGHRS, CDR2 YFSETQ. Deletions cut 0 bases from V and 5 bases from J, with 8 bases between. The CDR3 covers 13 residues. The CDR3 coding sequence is TGCGCCAGCAGCTTGGAGACAGTTACTGAAGCTTTCTTT. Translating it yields CASSLETVTEAFF.

The CDR3 loop reads CASSSSGTSTTDTQYF. The CDR3 DNA sequence: TGTGCCAGCAGTTCGTCCGGGACTAGCACCACAGATACGCAGTATTTT. J is TRBJ2-3 and V is TRBV6-6; 9 positions match TRBD2. Germline CDR1 reads MNHNY; CDR2 reads SVGAGI (reference sequence). This CDR3 spans 16 amino acids. Losses at the gene ends were 4 bases for V and 2 bases for J; bases not matched to a gene: 7.

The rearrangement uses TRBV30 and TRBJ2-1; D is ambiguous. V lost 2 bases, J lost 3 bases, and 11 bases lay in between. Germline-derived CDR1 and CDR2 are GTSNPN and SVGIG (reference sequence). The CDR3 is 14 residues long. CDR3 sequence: CAWSKGVNYNEQFF. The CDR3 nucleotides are TGTGCCTGGAGTAAAGGAGTGAACTACAATGAGCAGTTCTTC.

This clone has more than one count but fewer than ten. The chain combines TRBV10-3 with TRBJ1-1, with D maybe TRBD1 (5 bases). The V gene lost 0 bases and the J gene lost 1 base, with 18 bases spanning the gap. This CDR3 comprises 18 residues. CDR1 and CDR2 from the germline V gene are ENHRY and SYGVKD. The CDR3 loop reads CAISESSTRGFTNTEAFF. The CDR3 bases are TGTGCCATCAGTGAGTCCTCGACAAGGGGCTTCACGAACACTGAAGCTTTCTTT.

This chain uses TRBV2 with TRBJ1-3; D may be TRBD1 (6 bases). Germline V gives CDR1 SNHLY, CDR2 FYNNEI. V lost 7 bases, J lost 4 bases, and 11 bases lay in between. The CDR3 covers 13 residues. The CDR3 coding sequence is TGTGCCAGCAAGGGACAAAACGGAAACACCATATATTTT. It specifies CASKGQNGNTIYF.

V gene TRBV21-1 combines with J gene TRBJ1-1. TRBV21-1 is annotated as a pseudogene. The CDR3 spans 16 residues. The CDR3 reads CASSKGRRTENTEAFF. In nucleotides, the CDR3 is TGTGCCAGCAGCAAAGGCCGCAGGACGGAGAACACTGAAGCTTTCTTT.

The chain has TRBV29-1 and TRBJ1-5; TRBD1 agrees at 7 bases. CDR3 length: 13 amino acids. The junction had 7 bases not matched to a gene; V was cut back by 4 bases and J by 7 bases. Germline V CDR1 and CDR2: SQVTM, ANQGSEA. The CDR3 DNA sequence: TGCAGCGTTGTGTTGGCAGGGGGACAGCCCCAGCATTTT. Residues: CSVVLAGGQPQHF. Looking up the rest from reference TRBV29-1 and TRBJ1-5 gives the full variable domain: SAVISQKPSRDICQRGTSLTIQCQVDSQVTMMFWYRQQPGQSLTLIATANQGSEATYESGFVIDKFPISRPNLTFSTLTVSNMSPEDSSIYLCSVVLAGGQPQHFGDGTRLSIL.